Presented here are 27 T cell receptor beta chains from one specimen sequenced in a study of cytomegalovirus exposure and HLA in healthy donors. Use of 60 Vbeta and 13 Jbeta primers characterized the PCR. The data were produced by immunoSEQ multiplex PCR, yet TCRdb's version contains in-frame clones alone and is incomplete. Recorded for this sample: approximately 76,000 clones. Sample: PBMCs. These receptors were taken from a man aged 18 to 30 in good health and CMV-seropositive.

In nucleotides, the CDR3 is TGTGCCAGCTCACGTCTGACAGGGGAGGGAGAGACCCAGTACTTC. Residues: CASSRLTGEGETQYF. The chain has TRBV18 and TRBJ2-5, with a weak D call TRBD1 (8 bases). The CDR3 spans 15 residues. Germline CDR1 reads KGHSH; CDR2 reads LQKENI. V was pared by 4 bases and J by 4 bases, with 16 bases between.

This chain joins TRBV6-5 and TRBJ2-7; 9 positions match TRBD2. CDR3 length: 15 residues. CDR1 is MNHEY, CDR2 SVGAGI, per germline. Losses at the gene ends were 0 bases for V and 3 bases for J; bases not matched to a gene: 3. CDR3 in DNA: TGTGCCAGCAGTTACTCCCTTAGCGGGAGCTACGAGCAGTACTTC. It encodes CASSYSLSGSYEQYF.

The genes are TRBV5-6 and TRBJ2-7; 8 nucleotides match TRBD1. The CDR3 is 14 residues long. J gave up 5 bases and V 3 bases, and 7 bases lay outside the gene matches. The V gene's germline CDR1 is SGHDT and CDR2 YYEEEE. The DNA for the CDR3 is TGTGCCAGCAGCTCTATGACAGGGGCCGACGAGCAGTACTTC. Translating it yields CASSSMTGADEQYF.

The genes are TRBV5-1 and TRBJ2-7, with no clear D. CDR1 SGHRS and CDR2 YFSETQ come from the germline V gene. The CDR3 covers 16 residues. V was shortened by 4 bases and J by 3 bases, with 20 bases between the two germline ends. The CDR3 DNA follows: TGCGCCAGCAGCCCCACTAAGGAGCTTCTCTACTACGAGCAGTACTTC. This translates into CASSPTKELLYYEQYF.

This chain uses TRBV11-2 with TRBJ1-2; D gene ambiguous. Trimming shortened V by 1 base and J by 7 bases, and 7 bases separated the two germline ends. Germline V gene data show CDR1 as SGHAT and CDR2 as FQNNGV. The CDR3 totals 12 residues. CDR3 sequence reads: CASSLGQVGYTF. CDR3 in DNA: TGTGCCAGCAGCTTAGGTCAGGTTGGCTACACCTTC.

V gene TRBV5-1 combines with J gene TRBJ1-4, with D hard to call. This CDR3 spans 14 amino acids. Germline V gene sequence: CDR1 SGHRS, CDR2 YFSETQ. Trimming shortened V by 4 bases and J by 7 bases, and 14 bases separated the two germline ends. The CDR3 spells CASSPPNAGEKLFF. Written as DNA, the CDR3 is TGCGCCAGCAGCCCACCCAATGCCGGTGAAAAACTGTTTTTT.

The gene calls are TRBV4-2 and TRBJ1-5; D perhaps matches TRBD1 (5 bases). Trimming stripped 0 bases from V and 4 bases from J, with 10 bases between. CDR1 and CDR2 from the germline V gene are LGHNA and YNFKEQ. The CDR3 is 15 amino acids. CDR3 bases: TGTGCCAGCAGCCAAGATGACAGCGATAATCAGCCCCAGCATTTT. This sequence encodes CASSQDDSDNQPQHF.

The genes are TRBV28 and TRBJ1-3, with 8 positions matching TRBD1. This CDR3 spans 15 amino acids. Germline V gene lookup returns CDR1 MDHEN and CDR2 SYDVKM. The V and J ends lost 5 bases and 0 bases, in that order; junction bases with no gene match: 3. CDR3 nucleotide sequence: TGTGCCAGCAGTCCAGGGGGCGCCTCTGGAAACACCATATATTTT. It yields the protein CASSPGGASGNTIYF.

The rearrangement uses TRBV7-9 and TRBJ2-7, with 7 nucleotides matching TRBD2. CDR1 and CDR2 from the germline V gene are SEHNR and FQNEAQ (reference sequence). This CDR3 has 14 residues. After removal of 5 bases from V and 3 bases from J, the junction contained 7 bases not matched to a gene. CDR3 loop: CASSPFGRFYEQYF. CDR3 nucleotides: TGTGCCAGCAGCCCCTTCGGGAGGTTCTACGAGCAGTACTTC.

The gene calls are TRBV18 and TRBJ1-6, with D hard to call. V was trimmed by 2 bases and J by 1 base, leaving 6 bases between them. The CDR3 is 15 residues long. The V gene's germline CDR1 is KGHSH and CDR2 LQKENI. As DNA, the CDR3 is TGTGCCAGCTCACCAACTGAATCCTATAATTCACCCCTCCACTTT. It codes for CASSPTESYNSPLHF.

J is TRBJ2-1 and V is TRBV4-1; 9 positions match TRBD2. The CDR3 length is 16 residues. Per the germline V gene, CDR1 is MGHRA and CDR2 is YSYEKL. Trimming took 0 bases from V and 5 from J; bases not matched to a gene: 5. As DNA, the CDR3 is TGCGCCAGCAGCCAAGAGATACTAGCGGGTAACAATGAGCAGTTCTTC. This translates into CASSQEILAGNNEQFF.

The chain uses TRBV4-1 and TRBJ1-5; TRBD1 agrees at 7 bases. The junction had 6 bases not matched to a gene; V was cut back by 4 bases and J by 3 bases. Germline CDR1 MGHRA, CDR2 YSYEKL. The CDR3 runs to 15 residues. DNA for the CDR3: TGCGCCAGCAGCCTGCACAGGGGTTCCAATCAGCCCCAGCATTTT. This encodes CASSLHRGSNQPQHF.

The gene calls are TRBV28 and TRBJ2-4; 7 bases line up with TRBD1. With 5 bases clipped from V and 0 bases from J, the junction kept 7 bases outside the gene matches. The CDR3 is 16 amino acids. Germline lookup yields CDR1 MDHEN and CDR2 SYDVKM. The DNA for the CDR3 is TGTGCCAGCAGTCGTCCGGGACAGTTAGCCAAAAACATTCAGTACTTC. Translated, it gives CASSRPGQLAKNIQYF.

The rearrangement links TRBV27 to TRBJ1-5; TRBD1 matches at 7 bases. This CDR3 comprises 14 residues. The germline V gene has CDR1 MNHEY and CDR2 SMNVEV (reference sequence). V lost 6 bases and J lost 2; bases outside the gene matches: 4. As DNA, the CDR3 is TGTGCCAGCAGCATTACAGGGGGCAATCAGCCCCAGCATTTT. Protein: CASSITGGNQPQHF.

About this clone: The sample holds other DNA sequences that translate to the same CDR3. The rearrangement links TRBV6-4 to TRBJ2-1; TRBD2 matches 7 bases. The germline V gene has CDR1 MRHNA and CDR2 SNTAGT. The CDR3 runs 14 residues. The junction had 5 bases not matched to a gene; V was cut back by 6 bases and J by 3 bases. CDR3 region: CASSEGLDYNEQFF. The CDR3 DNA reads as TGTGCCAGCAGCGAAGGACTAGACTACAATGAGCAGTTCTTC.

CDR3 nucleotide sequence: TGTGCCAGCAGCGACTGGGGGGGGGCGGCTAAGCAGTTCTTC. It codes for CASSDWGGAAKQFF. J is TRBJ2-1 and V is TRBV9, with D possibly matching TRBD2 (7 bases). Trimming pared 3 bases from V and 11 bases from J, leaving 18 bases between. The CDR3 totals 14 residues. CDR1 and CDR2 from the germline V gene are SGDLS and YYNGEE.

This chain uses TRBV7-8 with TRBJ1-2; a weak D match, TRBD1 (5 bases). Between the trimmed V and J ends, which lost 5 bases and 4 bases, there was a span of 11 bases. From germline, CDR1 is SGHVS and CDR2 FQNEAQ. This CDR3 region has 13 residues. The CDR3 DNA reads as TGTGCCAGCAGCGTACAGGTCGCCTATGGCTACACCTTC. Amino acids: CASSVQVAYGYTF.

The genes are TRBV6-5 and TRBJ2-5; maybe TRBD2 (5 bases). The CDR3 is 14 residues long. CDR1 is MNHEY, CDR2 SVGAGI, per germline. Trimming cost V 4 bases and J 0 bases, with 9 bases left between them. The chain's CDR3 is CASSSSTNQETQYF. In DNA form, the CDR3 reads TGTGCCAGCAGTTCCTCGACTAACCAAGAGACCCAGTACTTC.

The rearrangement uses TRBV4-1 and TRBJ1-2, with 12 bases lining up with TRBD1. The CDR3 is 15 residues long. Germline CDR1 is MGHRA and CDR2 is YSYEKL. After removal of 0 bases from V and 8 bases from J, the junction contained 4 bases not matched to a gene. The CDR3 region has the DNA TGCGCCAGCAGCCAAGAGGGACAGGGGGCGGAGGGCTACACCTTC. It specifies CASSQEGQGAEGYTF.

The V call is TRBV11-1, the J call TRBJ2-7; TRBD2 agrees at 9 bases. Trimming removed 3 bases from V and 2 bases from J; junction bases left unmatched: 2. Germline CDR1 SGHAT, CDR2 FQDESV (reference sequence). The CDR3 runs 14 residues. CDR3 DNA sequence: TGTGCCAGCAGCTTGGTAGCGGGAGCCTACGAGCAGTACTTC. Translation gives CASSLVAGAYEQYF. Together with reference TRBV11-1 and TRBJ2-7, the CDR3 gives the full variable domain: EAEVAQSPRYKITEKSQAVAFWCDPISGHATLYWYRQILGQGPELLVQFQDESVVDDSQLPKDRFSAERLKGVDSTLKIQPAELGDSAMYLCASSLVAGAYEQYFGPGTRLTVT.

CDR3 amino acids: CASRVHGTGQNTEAFF. CDR3 DNA sequence: TGTGCCAGCAGAGTTCACGGGACAGGTCAAAACACTGAAGCTTTCTTT. The chain uses TRBV28 and TRBJ1-1; 8 positions match TRBD1. Germline V gene sequence: CDR1 MDHEN, CDR2 SYDVKM. The CDR3 runs to 16 residues. J lost 2 bases, V lost 6 bases, and 11 bases had no gene match.

The chain joins TRBV19 to TRBJ1-2; 8 bases map to TRBD1. Germline V gene sequence: CDR1 LNHDA, CDR2 SQIVND (reference sequence). Unmatched junction bases numbered 12, after V lost 2 bases and J lost 4 bases. This CDR3 comprises 17 residues. CDR3 sequence reads: CASSINLWQGAGYGYTF. The CDR3 nucleotides are TGTGCCAGTAGTATAAACCTTTGGCAGGGGGCAGGCTATGGCTACACCTTC.

The chain couples TRBV28 to TRBJ1-1, with D possibly matching TRBD1 (6 bases). Germline loops: CDR1 MDHEN, CDR2 SYDVKM. This CDR3 is 15 amino acids long. Trimming removed 5 bases from V and 1 base from J, with 14 bases in between. CDR3 in DNA: TGTGCCAGCAGTACTGCAGGGGAACGGAACACTGAAGCTTTCTTT. Protein sequence: CASSTAGERNTEAFF.

The rearrangement joins TRBV30 to TRBJ2-3; 7 nucleotides align to TRBD1. Trimming at V came to 7 bases and at J to 1 base, leaving 8 bases not matched to a gene. CDR1 GTSNPN and CDR2 SVGIG come from the germline V gene (reference sequence). This CDR3 has 14 residues. The CDR3 coding sequence is TGTGCCTACCGACAGGGCCTGGGCACAGATACGCAGTATTTT. Protein sequence: CAYRQGLGTDTQYF. Based on the CDR3 plus reference TRBV30 and TRBJ2-3, the full variable domain is SQTIHQWPATLVQPVGSPLSLECTVEGTSNPNLYWYRQAAGRGLQLLFYSVGIGQISSEVPQNLSASRPQDRQFILSSKKLLLSDSGFYLCAYRQGLGTDTQYFGPGTRLTVL.

CDR3 residues: CASSSTGVNEQFF. In nucleotides, the CDR3 is TGTGCCAGCAGCTCGACAGGGGTCAATGAGCAGTTCTTC. This chain joins TRBV7-3 and TRBJ2-1, with 8 positions matching TRBD1. V trimming: 4 bases; J trimming: 6 bases; junction bases outside the gene matches: 2. Germline-derived CDR1 and CDR2 are SGHTA and FQGTGA. The CDR3 is 13 amino acids.

The rearrangement joins TRBV4-2 to TRBJ2-1; 8 bases match TRBD2. The CDR3 runs 16 residues. After removal of 3 bases from V and 3 bases from J, the junction contained 7 bases not matched to a gene. In germline, CDR1 is LGHNA, CDR2 YNFKEQ. The chain's CDR3 is CASSHLERESYNEQFF. CDR3 bases: TGTGCCAGCAGCCATTTAGAGCGGGAGAGCTACAATGAGCAGTTCTTC.

The chain carries TRBV19 and TRBJ2-2, with 9 bases matching TRBD1. The ends lost 8 bases at V and 6 bases at J; junction bases unmatched: 7. Germline CDR1 LNHDA, CDR2 SQIVND (reference sequence). This CDR3 region has 14 residues. CDR3 in amino acids: CASSGQGTAGELFF. In nucleotides, the CDR3 is TGTGCCAGTTCTGGACAGGGGACGGCCGGGGAGCTGTTTTTT.